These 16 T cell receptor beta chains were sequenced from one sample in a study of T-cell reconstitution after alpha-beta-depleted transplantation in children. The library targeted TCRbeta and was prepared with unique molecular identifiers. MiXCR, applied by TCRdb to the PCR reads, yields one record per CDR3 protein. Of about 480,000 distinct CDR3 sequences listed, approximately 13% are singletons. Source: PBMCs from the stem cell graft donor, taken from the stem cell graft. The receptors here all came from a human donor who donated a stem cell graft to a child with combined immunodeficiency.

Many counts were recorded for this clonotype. The CDR3, as DNA: TGTGCCAGCAGTTTAAACTACGAGCAGTACTTC. Its protein product is CASSLNYEQYF. The chain is built from TRBV12-3 or TRBV12-4 and TRBJ2-7; unclear D gene. V was pared by 2 bases and J by 3 bases, with 2 bases between. This CDR3 contains 11 residues.

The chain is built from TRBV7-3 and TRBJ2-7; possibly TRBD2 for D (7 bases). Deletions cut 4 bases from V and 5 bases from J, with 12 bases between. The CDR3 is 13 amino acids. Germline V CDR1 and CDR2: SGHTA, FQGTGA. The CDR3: CASSWGGGNEQYF. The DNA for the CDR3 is TGTGCCAGCAGCTGGGGAGGGGGGAACGAGCAGTACTTC.

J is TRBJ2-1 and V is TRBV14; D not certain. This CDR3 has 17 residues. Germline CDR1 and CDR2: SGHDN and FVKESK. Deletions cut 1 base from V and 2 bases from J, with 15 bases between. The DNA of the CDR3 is TGTGCCAGCAGCCAAGTCGTGGAGATTATCACCTACAATGAGCAGTTCTTC. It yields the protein CASSQVVEIITYNEQFF.

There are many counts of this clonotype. CDR3 DNA sequence: TGTGCCACCAGCAGATCCAGGACCTCCTACGAGCAGTACTTC. This gives the protein CATSRSRTSYEQYF. V gene TRBV15 combines with J gene TRBJ2-7; no clear D. The CDR3 totals 14 residues. The germline gives CDR1 LNHNV, CDR2 YYDKDF (reference sequence). Trimming shortened V by 2 bases and J by 0 bases, and 8 bases separated the two germline ends.

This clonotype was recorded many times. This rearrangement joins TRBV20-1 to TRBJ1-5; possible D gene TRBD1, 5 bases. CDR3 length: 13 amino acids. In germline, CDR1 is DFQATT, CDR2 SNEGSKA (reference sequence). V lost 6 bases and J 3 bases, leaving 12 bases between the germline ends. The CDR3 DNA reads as TGCAGTGCAAACTCAGGGTACAATCAGCCCCAGCATTTT. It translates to CSANSGYNQPQHF.

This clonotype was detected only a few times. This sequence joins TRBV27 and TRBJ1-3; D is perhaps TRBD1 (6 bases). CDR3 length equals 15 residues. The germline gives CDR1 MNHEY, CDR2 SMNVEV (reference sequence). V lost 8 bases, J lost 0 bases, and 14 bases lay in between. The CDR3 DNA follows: TGTGCCAGCGGTCCGGGGGGCAGCTCTGGAAACACCATATATTTT. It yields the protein CASGPGGSSGNTIYF.

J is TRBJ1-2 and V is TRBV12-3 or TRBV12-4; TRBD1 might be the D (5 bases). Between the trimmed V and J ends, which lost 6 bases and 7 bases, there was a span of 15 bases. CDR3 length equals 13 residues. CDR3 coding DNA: TGTGCCAGCAGGGCTATCAATGGGGCTGGCTACACCTTC. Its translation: CASRAINGAGYTF.

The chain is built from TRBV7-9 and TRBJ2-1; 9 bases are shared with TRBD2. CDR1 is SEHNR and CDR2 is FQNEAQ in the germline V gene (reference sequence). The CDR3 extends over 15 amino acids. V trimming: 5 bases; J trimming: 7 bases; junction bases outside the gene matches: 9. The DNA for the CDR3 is TGTGCCAGCAGCCGGCGCGGGGGGGTAGGGAATGAGCAGTTCTTC. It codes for CASSRRGGVGNEQFF.

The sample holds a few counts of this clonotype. The CDR3 DNA reads TGTGCCAGCAGCTTAGATCATAATATGGATGAGCAGTTCTTC. It is translated as CASSLDHNMDEQFF. This chain links TRBV11-2 with TRBJ2-1; D remains ambiguous. V was cut by 0 bases and J by 8 bases, with 11 bases left in between. Germline V gene sequence: CDR1 SGHAT, CDR2 FQNNGV. There are 14 residues in the CDR3. The whole variable domain, filled in from reference TRBV11-2 and TRBJ2-1, reads EAGVAQSPRYKIIEKRQSVAFWCNPISGHATLYWYQQILGQGPKLLIQFQNNGVVDDSQLPKDRFSAERLKGVDSTLKIQPAKLEDSAVYLCASSLDHNMDEQFFGPGTRLTVL.

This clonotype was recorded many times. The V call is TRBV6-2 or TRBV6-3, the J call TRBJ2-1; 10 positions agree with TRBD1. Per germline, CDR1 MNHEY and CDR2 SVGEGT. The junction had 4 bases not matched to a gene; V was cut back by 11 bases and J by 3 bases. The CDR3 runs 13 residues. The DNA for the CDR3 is TGTGCCGGAAGGACAGGGGGCTACAATGAGCAGTTCTTC. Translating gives CAGRTGGYNEQFF.

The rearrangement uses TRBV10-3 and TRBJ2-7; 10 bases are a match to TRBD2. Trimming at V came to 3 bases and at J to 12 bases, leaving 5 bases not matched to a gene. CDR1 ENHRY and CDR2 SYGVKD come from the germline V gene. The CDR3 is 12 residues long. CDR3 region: CAISEELAGVYF. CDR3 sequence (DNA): TGTGCCATCAGTGAAGAGCTAGCGGGGGTGTACTTC.

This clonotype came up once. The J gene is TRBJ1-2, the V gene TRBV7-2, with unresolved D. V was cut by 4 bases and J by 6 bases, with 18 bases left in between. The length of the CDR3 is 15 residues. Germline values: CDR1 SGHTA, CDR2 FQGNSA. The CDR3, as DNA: TGTGCCAGCAGCTACAGTGGTAGGACTGATAATGGCTACACCTTC. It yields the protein CASSYSGRTDNGYTF.

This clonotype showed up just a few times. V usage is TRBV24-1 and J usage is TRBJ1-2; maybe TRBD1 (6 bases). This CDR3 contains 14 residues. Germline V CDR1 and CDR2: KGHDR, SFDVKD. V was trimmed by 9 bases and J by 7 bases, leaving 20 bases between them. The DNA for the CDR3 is TGTGCCACCGCGCCGGGGGGGCATTTGGGTGGCTACACCTTC. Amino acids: CATAPGGHLGGYTF.

CDR3 protein: CATSRVEASETQYF. CDR3 DNA sequence: TGTGCCACCAGCAGAGTGGAGGCTTCCGAGACCCAGTACTTC. The chain links TRBV15 to TRBJ2-5, with D perhaps TRBD2 (5 bases). V was cut by 1 base and J by 5 bases, with 11 bases left in between. Germline-derived CDR1 and CDR2 are LNHNV and YYDKDF (reference sequence). The CDR3 is made up of 14 amino acids.

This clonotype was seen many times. CDR3 nucleotide sequence: TGCGCCAGCAGCCAAGGCGGAACTAGCACAGATACGCAGTATTTT. This encodes CASSQGGTSTDTQYF. V and J are TRBV4-3 and TRBJ2-3, with D uncertain. V shed 1 base and J shed 0 bases, with 8 bases lying between them. The CDR3 length is 15 residues. Germline CDR1 LGHNA, CDR2 YSLEER.

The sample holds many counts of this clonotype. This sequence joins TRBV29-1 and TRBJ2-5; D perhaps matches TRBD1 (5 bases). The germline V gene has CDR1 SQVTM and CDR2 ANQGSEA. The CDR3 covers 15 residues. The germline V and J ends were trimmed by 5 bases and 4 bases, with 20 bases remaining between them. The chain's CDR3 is CSVPSQAGMGETQYF. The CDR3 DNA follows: TGCAGCGTTCCATCCCAGGCAGGGATGGGAGAGACCCAGTACTTC. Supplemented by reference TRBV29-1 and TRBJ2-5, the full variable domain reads SAVISQKPSRDICQRGTSLTIQCQVDSQVTMMFWYRQQPGQSLTLIATANQGSEATYESGFVIDKFPISRPNLTFSTLTVSNMSPEDSSIYLCSVPSQAGMGETQYFGPGTRLLVL.